This entry lists 31 T cell receptor beta chains sequenced from one sample in a study of T cell responses to AZD1222 COVID-19 vaccine (dated by TCRdb to the early 2020s). This sample's time point label indicates: about 28 days (+/-7) after the second vaccine dose. The library came from the immunoSEQ multiplex PCR assay. Sourced from immuneACCESS, this table was stored by TCRdb with only in-frame sequences that have V and J called. A share of the clones is absent; for the studies checked, an unresolved V gene accounts for under half, and the remainder has no known explanation. This sample is represented by some 20,000 clones; around 82% of them were singletons. The ten largest clones capture more than 15% of the sample. This sample comprised peripheral blood, obtained 28 days after the second AZD1222 dose. The source is an adult who received the AZD1222 COVID-19 vaccine.

This chain links TRBV7-2 with TRBJ2-7, with 7 nucleotides matching TRBD2. The CDR3 extends over 16 amino acids. J lost 0 bases, V lost 0 bases, and 5 bases had no gene match. Germline V CDR1 and CDR2: SGHTA, FQGNSA. CDR3: CASSLALAVSSYEQYF. CDR3 DNA sequence: TGTGCCAGCAGCTTAGCTCTAGCGGTCAGCTCCTACGAGCAGTACTTC.

This clone was observed a few times. The genes are TRBV4-2 and TRBJ2-7; the D is unclear. The germline V and J ends were trimmed by 4 bases and 1 base, with 14 bases remaining between them. This CDR3 is 15 amino acids long. Germline V gene sequence: CDR1 LGHNA, CDR2 YNFKEQ. The CDR3 DNA reads as TGTGCCAGCAGCCTATGGCCCACTGGGTCCTACGAGCAGTACTTC. Protein product: CASSLWPTGSYEQYF.

The CDR3 is CASSENGQANTGELFF. For the CDR3, the DNA is TGTGCCAGCAGCGAGAACGGACAGGCGAACACCGGGGAGCTGTTTTTT. V is TRBV7-2 and J is TRBJ2-2, with TRBD1 identical over 7 bases. Germline V gene sequence: CDR1 SGHTA, CDR2 FQGNSA. This CDR3 spans 16 amino acids. V lost 5 bases and J lost 0; bases outside the gene matches: 6.

The rearrangement links TRBV7-2 to TRBJ2-2; weak D call: TRBD1 (7 bases). V dropped 8 bases and J dropped 1 base, with 14 bases sitting between them. The germline V gene has CDR1 SGHTA and CDR2 FQGNSA. CDR3 size: 15 residues. The CDR3 reads CASPGGTQNTGELFF. The CDR3 bases are TGTGCCAGCCCAGGGGGGACCCAGAACACCGGGGAGCTGTTTTTT.

The V call is TRBV6-5, the J call TRBJ1-1, with D unclear. Trimming stripped 7 bases from V and 2 bases from J, with 17 bases between. This CDR3 comprises 15 residues. The germline V gene encodes CDR1 MNHEY and CDR2 SVGAGI. CDR3: CASIPLGKRNTEAFF. CDR3 bases: TGTGCCAGCATACCTCTGGGGAAAAGAAACACTGAAGCTTTCTTT.

V gene TRBV11-1 combines with J gene TRBJ1-4; 7 bases are shared with TRBD1. The CDR3 is 15 amino acids. Germline V CDR1 and CDR2: SGHAT, FQDESV (reference sequence). Trimming took 4 bases from V and 4 from J; bases not matched to a gene: 6. The chain's CDR3 is CASSSGTENNEKLFF. The CDR3 DNA reads as TGTGCCAGCAGCTCCGGGACAGAGAATAATGAAAAACTGTTTTTT.

The chain has TRBV19 and TRBJ2-7; TRBD2 aligns across 11 bases. After removal of 5 bases from V and 7 bases from J, the junction contained 10 bases not matched to a gene. Germline loops: CDR1 LNHDA, CDR2 SQIVND (reference sequence). The CDR3 consists of 15 residues. In DNA form, the CDR3 reads TGTGCCAGTAGTGTTACTAGCGGGAGCTCGGGTGAGCAGTACTTC. Amino acids: CASSVTSGSSGEQYF. The full variable domain, rest sourced from reference TRBV19 and TRBJ2-7, is DGGITQSPKYLFRKEGQNVTLSCEQNLNHDAMYWYRQDPGQGLRLIYYSQIVNDFQKGDIAEGYSVSREKKESFPLTVTSAQKNPTAFYLCASSVTSGSSGEQYFGPGTRLTVT.

The J gene is TRBJ2-4, the V gene TRBV27, with TRBD2 matching over 13 bases. V lost 5 bases and J lost 12; bases outside the gene matches: 10. This CDR3 spans 15 amino acids. Germline V CDR1 and CDR2: MNHEY, SMNVEV (reference sequence). The CDR3 loop reads CASSLTSGRTFDQYF. CDR3 nucleotides: TGTGCCAGCAGTCTGACTAGCGGGAGGACCTTTGATCAGTACTTC.

This clone was picked up a small number of times. The chain recombines TRBV11-2 with TRBJ1-6, with a tentative D call TRBD1 (6 bases). The V gene's germline CDR1 is SGHAT and CDR2 FQNNGV. The CDR3 spans 15 residues. The V end lost 5 bases, the J end lost 8 bases, and 16 bases lay between the germline ends. CDR3 loop: CASSPLGRGDSPLHF. The CDR3, as DNA: TGTGCCAGCAGCCCCCTGGGCAGGGGTGATTCACCCCTCCACTTT.

In its sample, this clone was seen a few times. CDR3 sequence (DNA): TGCGCCGGACAACAGGGGCTAAAAGCCTACGAGCAGTACTTC. Protein sequence: CAGQQGLKAYEQYF. The chain combines TRBV23-1 with TRBJ2-7; 7 bases map to TRBD1. TRBV23-1 is noted as an ORF with a role that remains uncertain. V shed 11 bases and J 2 bases; nucleotides not matched to a gene: 12. The CDR3 spans 14 residues.

This chain connects TRBV3-1 (or the pseudogene TRBV3-2) to TRBJ1-4; D remains ambiguous. CDR1 is LGHDT and CDR2 is YNNKEL in the germline V gene (reference sequence). The CDR3 loop spans 13 amino acids. Trimming stripped 6 bases from V and 7 bases from J, with 12 bases between. The CDR3 is CASRRRLGEKLFF. CDR3 coding DNA: TGTGCCAGCAGACGGCGATTGGGTGAAAAACTGTTTTTT.

The chain couples TRBV20-1 to TRBJ2-3; D uncertain. CDR1 and CDR2 (germline): DFQATT, SNEGSKA (reference sequence). Trimming pared 3 bases from V and 1 base from J, leaving 14 bases between. This CDR3 contains 15 residues. In DNA, the CDR3 is TGCAGTGCTAGTGGGGTCTACTCTGGCACAGATACGCAGTATTTT. It encodes CSASGVYSGTDTQYF.

This clone was recorded only once. CDR3 loop: CASRGGTGVADTQYF. Here the CDR3 DNA reads TGTGCCAGCAGAGGAGGGACAGGGGTGGCAGATACGCAGTATTTT. The chain combines TRBV6-5 with TRBJ2-3, with 10 bases matching TRBD1. V lost 6 bases to trimming and J lost 4 bases; unmatched junction nucleotides: 7. CDR1 is MNHEY and CDR2 is SVGAGI in the germline V gene. This CDR3 spans 15 amino acids.

The chain combines TRBV19 with TRBJ2-1; 7 bases match TRBD2. The J segment lost 8 bases and the V segment lost 2 bases, leaving 6 bases of the junction unmatched. Germline V gene lookup returns CDR1 LNHDA and CDR2 SQIVND (reference sequence). This CDR3 has 14 amino acids. The CDR3 is CASSISYGGDEQFF. The CDR3 DNA follows: TGTGCCAGTAGTATAAGTTATGGGGGGGATGAGCAGTTCTTC.

The chain joins TRBV7-2 to TRBJ2-7; tentative D call: TRBD2 (5 bases). CDR3 length: 14 residues. Deletions cut 3 bases from V and 4 bases from J, with 13 bases between. Germline CDR1 and CDR2: SGHTA and FQGNSA. In nucleotides, the CDR3 is TGTGCCAGCAGCTTCGGAGCGGAGTCTTACGAGCAGTACTTC. This translates into CASSFGAESYEQYF.

The chain combines TRBV15 with TRBJ2-7; a possible D gene is TRBD2 (6 bases). Germline assignment: CDR1 LNHNV and CDR2 YYDKDF (reference sequence). The CDR3 contains 14 residues. The V end was cut by 1 base, the J end by 2 bases, with 9 bases between. The CDR3, as DNA: TGTGCCACCAGCAGAGGGGGGGATACCTACGAGCAGTACTTC. Amino acid sequence: CATSRGGDTYEQYF.

J is TRBJ1-1 and V is TRBV5-4; 9 bases are shared with TRBD1. CDR3 length: 15 residues. Germline values: CDR1 SGHNT, CDR2 YYREEE (reference sequence). J was trimmed by 4 bases and V by 0 bases; bases with no gene match: 4. The CDR3, as DNA: TGTGCCAGCAGCTTGGATCGGACAGGGGTCACTGAAGCTTTCTTT. Protein: CASSLDRTGVTEAFF.

The CDR3 sequence: CASSRGKGLEKLFF. CDR3 sequence (DNA): TGTGCCAGCAGCCGAGGGAAGGGTCTTGAAAAACTGTTTTTT. The gene calls are TRBV3-1 (or the pseudogene TRBV3-2) and TRBJ1-4; D is uncertain. The V and J ends lost 4 bases and 7 bases respectively, with 13 bases between them. Germline CDR1 is LGHDT and CDR2 is YNNKEL (reference sequence). This CDR3 contains 14 residues.

The V gene is TRBV7-9, the J gene TRBJ2-7; D possibly corresponds to TRBD1 (5 bases). Trimming removed 5 bases from V and 12 bases from J, with 23 bases in between. This CDR3 contains 14 residues. Per germline, CDR1 SEHNR and CDR2 FQNEAQ (reference sequence). The CDR3 DNA is TGTGCCAGCAGCGCCACTCATCGGACACAGTTACCGTACTTC. Residues: CASSATHRTQLPYF. Based on the CDR3 plus reference TRBV7-9 and TRBJ2-7, the full variable domain is DTGVSQNPRHKITKRGQNVTFRCDPISEHNRLYWYRQTLGQGPEFLTYFQNEAQLEKSRLLSDRFSAERPKGSFSTLEIQRTEQGDSAMYLCASSATHRTQLPYFGPGTRLTVT.

The chain is built from TRBV5-1 and TRBJ1-2; a possible D gene is TRBD1 (5 bases). The CDR3 length is 15 residues. Trimming took off 0 bases at V and 3 bases at J, with 12 bases between the two ends. CDR1 is SGHRS, CDR2 YFSETQ, per germline. The DNA for the CDR3 is TGCGCCAGCAGCTTGGGCGGGGCGACAGACTATGGCTACACCTTC. Encoded protein: CASSLGGATDYGYTF.

V usage is TRBV18 and J usage is TRBJ1-4; 7 bases are a match to TRBD1. CDR1 and CDR2 (germline): KGHSH, LQKENI. The V and J ends lost 6 bases and 4 bases, in that order; junction bases with no gene match: 5. This CDR3 contains 14 residues. The CDR3 is CASSPSGGNEKLFF. The CDR3, as DNA: TGTGCCAGCTCTCCTTCAGGGGGTAATGAAAAACTGTTTTTT.

This clone was seen only a few times. This sequence joins TRBV4-3 and TRBJ2-2; 7 bases line up with TRBD2. The germline gives CDR1 LGHNA, CDR2 YSLEER. CDR3 length: 14 residues. The V and J ends lost 5 bases and 3 bases, in that order; junction bases with no gene match: 3. CDR3 DNA: TGCGCCAGCAGCAGCGGGACCTACACCGGGGAGCTGTTTTTT. It codes for CASSSGTYTGELFF.

The chain has TRBV28 and TRBJ2-3; no definite D call. This CDR3 region has 14 residues. V lost 7 bases to trimming and J lost 1 base, with 12 bases between them. Germline loops: CDR1 MDHEN, CDR2 SYDVKM. CDR3 bases: TGTGCCAGCACCCTGGGCCTCCGCACAGATACGCAGTATTTT. Residues: CASTLGLRTDTQYF.

This clone was observed a few times. This chain connects TRBV5-1 to TRBJ2-1, with 10 bases that match TRBD2. Trimming cost V 4 bases and J 6 bases; bases outside gene matches: 10. The CDR3 length is 16 residues. Germline CDR1 is SGHRS and CDR2 is YFSETQ. The chain's CDR3 is CASSLLSGRTINEQFF. The DNA for the CDR3 is TGCGCCAGCAGCCTCCTTAGCGGGAGGACCATCAATGAGCAGTTCTTC.

The J gene is TRBJ2-5, the V gene TRBV18; D possibly uses TRBD1 or TRBD2 (5 bases each). The germline gives CDR1 KGHSH, CDR2 LQKENI. This CDR3 is built from 15 residues. Trimming removed 4 bases at V and 5 bases at J, with 17 bases between. CDR3 DNA: TGTGCCAGCTCACTCAACCGGGGCAGGGCGGAGACCCAGTACTTC. Amino acids: CASSLNRGRAETQYF.

The chain employs TRBV18 and TRBJ2-7; 8 nucleotides line up with TRBD1. The CDR3 is made up of 14 amino acids. Trimming cost V 2 bases and J 3 bases; bases outside gene matches: 3. Germline V CDR1 and CDR2: KGHSH, LQKENI. The CDR3 loop reads CASSPSGTGYEQYF. CDR3 coding DNA: TGTGCCAGCTCACCATCCGGGACAGGCTACGAGCAGTACTTC.

The chain uses TRBV5-6 and TRBJ2-1; 14 bases fit TRBD2. CDR1 and CDR2 from the germline V gene are SGHDT and YYEEEE. With 5 bases clipped from V and 0 bases from J, the junction kept 4 bases outside the gene matches. The CDR3 totals 17 residues. CDR3 nucleotide sequence: TGTGCCAGCAGACGAGGGACTAGCGGGAGCTCCTACAATGAGCAGTTCTTC. It codes for CASRRGTSGSSYNEQFF.

CDR3 nucleotides: TGTGCCAGCAGCTACGACGAGGAGGTCGGTGGCTACACCTTC. Translation gives CASSYDEEVGGYTF. The gene calls are TRBV11-3 and TRBJ1-2; D gene ambiguous. This CDR3 spans 14 amino acids. V was clipped by 4 bases and J by 7 bases, with 16 bases between them. Germline V lookup: CDR1 SGHNT, CDR2 YENEEA.

In its sample, this clone was seen once. The rearrangement joins TRBV20-1 to TRBJ2-7; D is uncertain. The germline V gene encodes CDR1 DFQATT and CDR2 SNEGSKA (reference sequence). V was trimmed by 3 bases and J by 2 bases, leaving 5 bases between them. The CDR3 consists of 11 residues. The CDR3: CSARITYEQYF. CDR3 coding DNA: TGCAGTGCTAGGATTACCTACGAGCAGTACTTC.

V and J are TRBV11-2 and TRBJ1-1, with TRBD1 matching 7 bases. The V segment lost 6 bases and the J segment 4 bases; nucleotides outside the gene matches: 8. Per the germline V gene, CDR1 is SGHAT and CDR2 is FQNNGV. The CDR3 has 14 amino acids. CDR3 loop: CASSPTGAPTEAFF. The CDR3 DNA is TGTGCCAGCAGTCCCACAGGGGCCCCCACTGAAGCTTTCTTT.

This clone is classed as medium-sized. The CDR3 region has the DNA TGTGCCAGCAGATCAGTGGGGAACACCGGGGAGCTGTTTTTT. It codes for CASRSVGNTGELFF. The chain employs TRBV7-8 and TRBJ2-2; no firm D call. This CDR3 spans 14 amino acids. Germline V gene sequence: CDR1 SGHVS, CDR2 FQNEAQ. V was shortened by 6 bases and J by 1 base, with 9 bases between the two germline ends.